The 19 T cell receptor beta chains below come from one sample, sequenced in a study of Ad26.COV2.S vaccination and SARS-CoV-2 variants. The treatment is: 15 to 20 received Ad26.COV2.S at low or high dose, single or two shots; about 5 received placebo; per-sample allocation not given. Sampling occurred on day 63 after the first vaccine or placebo injection. Some clones are missing from TCRdb's copy, which holds only in-frame ones; the method was immunoSEQ multiplex PCR. This sample has over 400,000 clones; around 93% occur once, and the top ten carry more than 1.5%. Here the sequenced sample was peripheral blood, taken in a trial of Ad26.COV2.S vaccine versus placebo. These receptors came from a person between 18 and 59 years old who received the Ad26.COV2.S COVID-19 vaccine or a placebo.

V and J are TRBV27 and TRBJ1-6, with 7 bases aligning to TRBD1. CDR3 length: 20 residues. The V segment lost 4 bases and the J segment 1 base; nucleotides outside the gene matches: 16. The germline CDR1 and CDR2 sequences are MNHEY and SMNVEV (reference sequence). CDR3 nucleotides: TGTGCCAGCAGTTCGCGCGCGGGACAGAAAGAGAATTCCTATAATTCACCCCTCCACTTT. Encoded protein: CASSSRAGQKENSYNSPLHF.

This chain joins TRBV6-2 or TRBV6-3 and TRBJ1-2; TRBD1 matches at 7 bases. The CDR3 consists of 14 residues. Germline values: CDR1 MNHEY, CDR2 SVGEGT. V was clipped by 4 bases and J by 8 bases; unmatched bases: 10. The CDR3 loop is CASSLIQGMEGYTF. Written as DNA, the CDR3 is TGTGCCAGCAGTTTAATACAGGGGATGGAAGGCTACACCTTC.

The CDR3 protein is CASSDGWETQYF. The CDR3 nucleotides read TGTGCCAGCAGTGATGGATGGGAGACCCAGTACTTC. The rearrangement links TRBV2 to TRBJ2-5; D not certain. There are 12 residues in the CDR3. Trimming left V 3 bases short and J 5 bases short, with 7 bases between. In germline, CDR1 is SNHLY, CDR2 FYNNEI. The variable domain in full, completed from reference TRBV2 and TRBJ2-5, reads EPEVTQTPSHQVTQMGQEVILRCVPISNHLYFYWYRQILGQKVEFLVSFYNNEISEKSEIFDDQFSVERPDGSNFTLKIRSTKLEDSAMYFCASSDGWETQYFGPGTRLLVL.

The J gene is TRBJ2-5, the V gene TRBV4-3, with no clear D. V gave up 0 bases and J gave up 5 bases, with 13 bases separating them. The CDR3 is 15 residues long. Germline V gene lookup returns CDR1 LGHNA and CDR2 YSLEER. The CDR3 protein is CASSQDVRMGETQYF. CDR3 nucleotides: TGCGCCAGCAGCCAAGATGTCAGGATGGGGGAGACCCAGTACTTC.

This chain joins TRBV6-2 or TRBV6-3 and TRBJ2-2; D may be TRBD1 (5 bases). Trimming took off 2 bases at V and 5 bases at J, with 12 bases between the two ends. The CDR3 loop spans 15 amino acids. The germline V gene encodes CDR1 MNHEY and CDR2 SVGEGT. The CDR3 region has the DNA TGTGCCAGCAGTTACATTCAGGGATTAACCGGGGAGCTGTTTTTT. It codes for CASSYIQGLTGELFF.

This rearrangement joins TRBV5-6 to TRBJ1-3; D not resolved. With 0 bases removed from V and 2 bases from J, the gap between germline ends came to 6 bases. This CDR3 region has 14 residues. The germline CDR1 and CDR2 sequences are SGHDT and YYEEEE. The CDR3 protein is CASSLAQAGNTIYF. The CDR3 DNA reads TGTGCCAGCAGCTTGGCGCAGGCTGGAAACACCATATATTTT.

V is TRBV6-2 or TRBV6-3 and J is TRBJ2-7, with a weak D call TRBD1 (5 bases). CDR3 length: 14 amino acids. The ends were cut back, 5 bases at V and 0 bases at J, with 11 bases in the middle. CDR1 and CDR2 (germline): MNHEY, SVGEGT. The CDR3 sequence: CASSAGQLSYEQYF. In nucleotides, the CDR3 is TGTGCCAGCAGTGCAGGACAACTCTCCTACGAGCAGTACTTC.

The rearrangement uses TRBV7-8 and TRBJ2-1; a possible D gene is TRBD1 (6 bases). The V gene lost 3 bases and the J gene lost 0 bases, with 15 bases spanning the gap. The length of the CDR3 is 17 residues. Germline V CDR1 and CDR2: SGHVS, FQNEAQ. The DNA of the CDR3 is TGTGCCAGCAGCTTGTCCCCCCTGGACAGCTCCTACAATGAGCAGTTCTTC. This sequence encodes CASSLSPLDSSYNEQFF.

The CDR3 nucleotides are TGTGCCAGCAGCTTAGATCGAAGAGGACGTAAAATCTCTGGGGCCAACGTCCTGACTTTC. This gives the protein CASSLDRRGRKISGANVLTF. The rearrangement joins TRBV11-2 to TRBJ2-6; D remains unclear. The V end lost 0 bases, the J end lost 0 bases, and 18 bases lay between the germline ends. Germline V gene sequence: CDR1 SGHAT, CDR2 FQNNGV. The CDR3 is 20 amino acids.

This clone has just a few counts. V usage is TRBV30 and J usage is TRBJ1-5; tentatively, D is TRBD1 (6 bases). This CDR3 spans 14 amino acids. With 0 bases removed from V and 5 bases from J, the gap between germline ends came to 11 bases. CDR1 and CDR2 from the germline V gene are GTSNPN and SVGIG (reference sequence). In nucleotides, the CDR3 is TGTGCCTGGAGTGTACGGGGGGGCCATCAGCCCCAGCATTTT. This codes for CAWSVRGGHQPQHF.

The chain combines TRBV7-9 with TRBJ2-2; D remains unclear. V was clipped by 10 bases and J by 4 bases, with 13 bases between them. The V gene's germline CDR1 is SEHNR and CDR2 FQNEAQ (reference sequence). This CDR3 contains 13 residues. This chain's CDR3 is CATIDLLTGELFF. The CDR3 bases are TGTGCCACCATTGACCTACTCACCGGGGAGCTGTTTTTT.

In its sample, this clone was seen a few times. The rearrangement uses TRBV19 and TRBJ1-4; perhaps TRBD1 as D (5 bases). With 0 bases removed from V and 2 bases from J, the gap between germline ends came to 10 bases. The CDR3 sequence is 16 residues long. Looked up from germline, CDR1 is LNHDA and CDR2 is SQIVND (reference sequence). CDR3 sequence (DNA): TGTGCCAGTAGTATAGAGGCAGGGCTGACTAATGAAAAACTGTTTTTT. It translates to CASSIEAGLTNEKLFF.

The V gene is TRBV20-1, the J gene TRBJ1-2; possibly TRBD1 for D (5 bases). Looked up from germline, CDR1 is DFQATT and CDR2 is SNEGSKA (reference sequence). The CDR3 totals 10 residues. V lost 3 bases and J 8 bases, leaving 7 bases between the germline ends. CDR3 residues: CSASPGGYTF. For the CDR3, the DNA is TGCAGTGCTAGTCCAGGGGGCTACACCTTC.

The CDR3 here is CASSLAGGQETQYF. The CDR3 DNA reads as TGCGCCAGCAGCCTAGCGGGGGGCCAAGAGACCCAGTACTTC. The rearrangement joins TRBV4-1 to TRBJ2-5; TRBD2 matches at 10 bases. CDR1 and CDR2 from the germline V gene are MGHRA and YSYEKL. This CDR3 contains 14 residues. V gave up 4 bases and J gave up 1 base; unmatched junction bases: 0.

This clone has at least ten counts. The chain carries TRBV7-6 and TRBJ2-2, with no clear D. The V gene lost 1 base and the J gene lost 5 bases, with 5 bases spanning the gap. Germline V gene lookup returns CDR1 SGHVS and CDR2 FNYEAQ. The CDR3 covers 13 residues. CDR3 in amino acids: CASSLEETGELFF. In DNA form, the CDR3 reads TGTGCCAGCAGCTTAGAAGAGACCGGGGAGCTGTTTTTT.

The genes are TRBV7-6 and TRBJ1-2; 7 positions match TRBD1. Germline values: CDR1 SGHVS, CDR2 FNYEAQ. Trimming took 5 bases from V and 4 from J; bases not matched to a gene: 16. This CDR3 is built from 17 residues. The CDR3 DNA follows: TGTGCCAGCAGCATCGCGCCGACAGGGATAGGAACCTATGGCTACACCTTC. This gives the protein CASSIAPTGIGTYGYTF.

In its sample, this clone was seen once. The genes are TRBV7-8 and TRBJ2-7, with 7 bases matching TRBD2. With 1 base clipped from V and 5 bases from J, the junction kept 5 bases outside the gene matches. The CDR3 length is 14 residues. Germline loops: CDR1 SGHVS, CDR2 FQNEAQ. The CDR3 DNA reads as TGTGCCAGCAGCTTAGGCGGGGGAGGTAACGAGCAGTACTTC. Translation: CASSLGGGGNEQYF.

For the CDR3, the DNA is TGCGCCAGCAAGAAGGGGAAGACTAGTTGGGCCTCCTACAATGAGCAGTTCTTC. Translation gives CASKKGKTSWASYNEQFF. V and J are TRBV10-2 and TRBJ2-1; D perhaps matches TRBD2 (6 bases). V was pared by 7 bases and J by 0 bases, with 22 bases between. The germline V gene has CDR1 WSHSY and CDR2 SAAADI. The CDR3 consists of 18 residues.

The chain carries TRBV9 and TRBJ2-2; 12 bases match TRBD1. The J segment lost 8 bases and the V segment lost 1 base, leaving 6 bases of the junction unmatched. The CDR3 runs 16 residues. The germline V gene has CDR1 SGDLS and CDR2 YYNGEE. The CDR3 sequence: CASSVTGTGGLGELFF. The CDR3 DNA follows: TGTGCCAGCAGCGTAACCGGGACAGGGGGCCTAGGGGAGCTGTTTTTT. Based on the CDR3 plus reference TRBV9 and TRBJ2-2, the full variable domain is DSGVTQTPKHLITATGQRVTLRCSPRSGDLSVYWYQQSLDQGLQFLIQYYNGEERAKGNILERFSAQQFPDLHSELNLSSLELGDSALYFCASSVTGTGGLGELFFGEGSRLTVL.